This is a list of T cell receptor beta chains from one sample in a study of immune heterogeneity within non-small cell lung tumors. TCRdb reanalysed the multiplex PCR reads using MiXCR and keeps one entry per CDR3 protein. The sample contains about 20,000 distinct CDR3 sequences, less than 35% of which appear only once. Sequences were obtained from lung tumor tissue. The receptor source for this set is a man aged 35 to 55 with non-small cell lung cancer. CDR3s leave out the opening cysteine and the closing phenylalanine or tryptophan. Only some rows state a clone size, as once, few, many or a class for expanded clones.

abundance	v_gene	j_gene	CDR3aa
-	TRBV30	TRBJ2-2	ASETGAGLIGELF
many	TRBV2	TRBJ1-1	ASSRDRGGGTEAF
many	TRBV20-1	TRBJ2-7	SARDRSGSFYEQY
-	TRBV7-9	-	ASSLNRRGYNEQY
few	TRBV30	TRBJ2-3	AWSGLTEGDTQY
many	TRBV27	TRBJ2-7	ASSPSGFIGEQY
few	TRBV18	TRBJ1-6	ASSPFEFGTVHNSPLH
medium-sized	TRBV7-2	TRBJ2-7	ASSLGGGPSEQY
many	TRBV12-3/TRBV12-4	TRBJ1-2	ASSPGQGVQLQPDYGYT
many	TRBV7-9	TRBJ1-2	ASSFTPTGTNYGYT
-	TRBV7-9	TRBJ2-3	ASSLVPSGGDTQY
many	TRBV10-3	TRBJ1-1	AIRPGQQNTEAF
-	TRBV5-1	TRBJ1-3	ASSTSTGNTIY
many	TRBV27	TRBJ2-1	ASNLGRGRLNEQF
-	TRBV2	TRBJ2-5	ASKFQARGQETQY
-	TRBV5-4	TRBJ2-1	ASSRGGFSYNEQF
medium-sized	TRBV5-6	TRBJ2-6	ASSRGVGLSGANVLT
many	TRBV19	TRBJ1-3	ASSIRQVSGNTIY
medium-sized	TRBV9	TRBJ1-1	ASSPWDRGNTEAF
-	TRBV20-1	TRBJ1-1	SPRGRTNTEAF
medium-sized	TRBV24-1	TRBJ2-1	ATSDLDRGNEQF
many	TRBV15	TRBJ2-1	ATGTSGYNEQF
few	TRBV27	TRBJ2-7	ASSLGKLAGGPREQY
few	TRBV24-1	TRBJ2-1	ATSDPPGVGDYNEQF
many	TRBV9	TRBJ2-5	ASSVALQETQY
-	TRBV5-4	TRBJ1-2	ASSLGQGESYT
-	TRBV7-3	TRBJ2-1	ASSSQSGLAVNEQF
few	TRBV20-1	TRBJ2-1	SALVGSYNEQF
many	TRBV7-2	TRBJ2-3	ASSFGTSRATDTQY